This T cell receptor (beta chain) was captured by sequencing in a study of molecular identifiers for immune sequencing clone quantification. Notes on the study in general: Reportedly, one cell's Jurkat TCR RNA was detected within 1,100,000 naive CD8 cells. Effector cells kept over 98% of their molecules in clones above 20 RNA copies, while naive cells kept under 1% there.

This clonotype was observed a few times. Its antigen is unknown. The CDR3 runs 15 residues. After removal of 3 bases from V and 0 bases from J, the junction contained 1 base not matched to a gene. Germline CDR1 is LNHDA and CDR2 is SQIVND (reference sequence). TCRdb recomputed calls from the PCR reads with MiXCR, one row per CDR3 protein. The sample consists of about half a million distinct CDR3 sequences, roughly 25% of them appearing once. The material sequenced was naive CD8+ T cells from blood, with Jurkat cell RNA spiked in. Indicated subset: FACS-sorted CD8+CD4-CCR7+CD45RA+ naive T cells. The clonotype comes from a human donor in good health. Some libraries in this study had Jurkat cell RNA spiked in. This chain uses TRBV19 with TRBJ2-3, with 9 bases identical to TRBD2. This chain's CDR3 is CASSITSGSTDTQYF. For the CDR3, the DNA is TGTGCCAGTAGTATCACTAGCGGGAGCACAGATACGCAGTATTTT.